These 19 T cell receptor beta chains were all obtained from the same sample, sequenced in a study of early T cells in non-severe SARS-CoV-2 infection (dated by TCRdb to the early 2020s). Libraries were prepared through 5' RACE. Sequencing took place on a NextSeq 500. Starting from the raw public reads, TCRdb applied fastp trimming at Q25, assembled clones with MiXCR and retained in-frame beta chains. Each record represents a unique CDR3 protein, reported with the most common genes and DNA among its rows. A total of about 55,000 distinct CDR3 sequences appear in this sample, about 13% of them only once. The biggest ten clones account for approximately 8.5% of the sample. Specimen: whole blood, collected at baseline. These TCRs come from an adult who was a healthcare worker with PCR-confirmed SARS-CoV-2 infection or an uninfected control (not recorded which).

This clonotype was recorded a few times. The gene calls are TRBV28 and TRBJ1-1; D ambiguous. This CDR3 is 12 amino acids long. Germline lookup yields CDR1 MDHEN and CDR2 SYDVKM. V gave up 7 bases and J gave up 12 bases, with 18 bases separating them. The CDR3 region is CASTHRTDDTFF. The DNA of the CDR3 is TGTGCCAGCACCCATCGGACGGACGATACTTTCTTT.

This clonotype occurred a few times. This chain links TRBV12-3 or TRBV12-4 with TRBJ2-7, with 11 nucleotides matching TRBD2. V gave up 8 bases and J gave up 7 bases; unmatched junction bases: 7. This CDR3 spans 13 amino acids. The CDR3 DNA reads as TGTGCCAGCTGTAGCGGGGGGGCGCGTGAGCAGTACTTC. This sequence encodes CASCSGGAREQYF.

The sample holds a few counts of this clonotype. This chain links TRBV19 with TRBJ2-7; D may be TRBD2 (7 bases). The V gene's germline CDR1 is LNHDA and CDR2 SQIVND (reference sequence). V was clipped by 5 bases and J by 5 bases, with 13 bases between them. The CDR3 is 13 residues long. The DNA for the CDR3 is TGTGCCAGTAGTCTCACGGGGGGCGACGAGCAGTACTTC. This encodes CASSLTGGDEQYF.

The chain is built from TRBV30 and TRBJ2-1; D is uncertain. Germline V gene data show CDR1 as GTSNPN and CDR2 as SVGIG (reference sequence). Trimming removed 2 bases from V and 1 base from J, with 3 bases in between. This CDR3 has 12 amino acids. CDR3: CAWSWSYNEQFF. As DNA, the CDR3 is TGTGCCTGGAGTTGGTCCTACAATGAGCAGTTCTTC.

This clonotype appeared many times. The chain combines TRBV29-1 with TRBJ1-2; D uncertain. V lost 2 bases and J 4 bases, leaving 11 bases between the germline ends. Germline-derived CDR1 and CDR2 are SQVTM and ANQGSEA. The CDR3 loop spans 13 amino acids. CDR3 nucleotide sequence: TGCAGCGTTGAATCCCAGGCAGGCTATGGCTACACCTTC. As protein: CSVESQAGYGYTF.

This clonotype was detected ten times or more. This CDR3 reads CASSPQGVREKLFF. Here the CDR3 DNA reads TGCGCCAGCAGCCCGCAGGGGGTGCGTGAAAAACTGTTTTTT. V gene TRBV5-1 combines with J gene TRBJ1-4; TRBD1 matches at 7 bases. V lost 4 bases to trimming and J lost 7 bases; unmatched junction nucleotides: 7. The CDR3 is 14 amino acids. Germline loops: CDR1 SGHRS, CDR2 YFSETQ.

V usage is TRBV20-1 and J usage is TRBJ2-1; tentatively, D is TRBD2 (5 bases). Germline CDR1 and CDR2: DFQATT and SNEGSKA (reference sequence). The ends were cut back, 3 bases at V and 4 bases at J, with 10 bases in the middle. CDR3 size: 13 residues. The CDR3 region has the DNA TGCAGTGCTAGCGGGGTGAATTACAATGAGCAGTTCTTC. It yields the protein CSASGVNYNEQFF.

The V gene is TRBV7-6, the J gene TRBJ2-5; 16 positions match TRBD2. Germline loops: CDR1 SGHVS, CDR2 FNYEAQ. This CDR3 has 18 residues. V lost 2 bases to trimming and J lost 4 bases; unmatched junction nucleotides: 7. DNA for the CDR3: TGTGCCAGCAGCTTACTCCGGGGACTAGCGGGAGGGAGAGAGACCCAGTACTTC. Protein product: CASSLLRGLAGGRETQYF.

This clonotype has a handful of counts. V and J are TRBV10-3 and TRBJ1-5; TRBD1 matches at 9 bases. CDR3 size: 14 residues. Unmatched junction bases numbered 4, after V lost 4 bases and J lost 6 bases. Germline CDR1 and CDR2: ENHRY and SYGVKD. The CDR3 loop is CAISGGTGSQPQHF. CDR3 sequence (DNA): TGTGCCATCAGTGGAGGGACAGGGAGTCAGCCCCAGCATTTT.

Only a few counts were recorded for this clonotype. The V gene is TRBV27, the J gene TRBJ1-3, with 8 bases fitting TRBD1. V was pared by 2 bases and J by 0 bases, with 9 bases of the junction left unmatched. In germline, CDR1 is MNHEY, CDR2 SMNVEV (reference sequence). The CDR3 is 18 residues long. The DNA of the CDR3 is TGTGCCAGCAGTTTAAAACTTGCAGGGGGCTACTCTGGAAACACCATATATTTT. Residues: CASSLKLAGGYSGNTIYF.

This clonotype was recorded at least ten times. The V call is TRBV7-9, the J call TRBJ1-1, with 7 bases fitting TRBD1. Unmatched junction bases numbered 2, after V lost 3 bases and J lost 7 bases. CDR3 length equals 12 residues. Germline V gene lookup returns CDR1 SEHNR and CDR2 FQNEAQ (reference sequence). CDR3: CASSFGDSEAFF. For the CDR3, the DNA is TGTGCCAGCAGCTTTGGGGACAGTGAAGCTTTCTTT.

The V call is TRBV7-9, the J call TRBJ2-2; 12 nucleotides align to TRBD1. In germline, CDR1 is SEHNR, CDR2 FQNEAQ (reference sequence). J was trimmed by 4 bases and V by 6 bases; bases with no gene match: 3. The CDR3 length is 15 residues. CDR3 sequence: CASRGQGASTGELFF. Written as DNA, the CDR3 is TGTGCCAGCAGGGGACAGGGGGCGTCCACCGGGGAGCTGTTTTTT.

This clonotype was observed at least ten times. The CDR3 loop reads CASRPGFANTGELFF. The CDR3 region has the DNA TGTGCCAGCAGACCAGGGTTCGCGAACACCGGGGAGCTGTTTTTT. The J gene is TRBJ2-2, the V gene TRBV2; tentative D call: TRBD1 (5 bases). The CDR3 consists of 15 residues. Germline CDR1 and CDR2: SNHLY and FYNNEI. V lost 6 bases to trimming and J lost 0 bases, with 11 bases between them.

A few counts support this clonotype. V and J are TRBV19 and TRBJ2-3; perhaps TRBD2 as D (5 bases). The CDR3 is made up of 10 amino acids. Trimming removed 10 bases from V and 8 bases from J, with 10 bases in between. Per the germline V gene, CDR1 is LNHDA and CDR2 is SQIVND (reference sequence). Here the CDR3 reads CATSAGTQYF. The DNA for the CDR3 is TGTGCCACCTCGGCGGGTACGCAGTATTTT.

The genes are TRBV7-2 and TRBJ2-2; D gene unclear. Germline loops: CDR1 SGHTA, CDR2 FQGNSA. Deletions cut 0 bases from V and 6 bases from J, with 5 bases between. The length of the CDR3 is 13 residues. The CDR3 nucleotides read TGTGCCAGCAGCTTAGCTACAGCCGGGGAGCTGTTTTTT. Translating it yields CASSLATAGELFF.

This chain connects TRBV2 to TRBJ2-7; 8 bases agree with TRBD1. Trimming at V came to 6 bases and at J to 4 bases, leaving 5 bases not matched to a gene. Germline assignment: CDR1 SNHLY and CDR2 FYNNEI. The CDR3 sequence is 13 residues long. This CDR3 reads CASRGTGSYEQYF. The CDR3 bases are TGTGCCAGCAGGGGGACAGGTTCTTACGAGCAGTACTTC.

The chain joins TRBV4-2 to TRBJ1-3; D not resolved. This CDR3 has 16 amino acids. Trimming removed 0 bases at V and 0 bases at J, with 9 bases between. Germline assignment: CDR1 LGHNA and CDR2 YNFKEQ. The CDR3 sequence: CASSQDPGSSGNTIYF. In DNA, the CDR3 is TGTGCCAGCAGCCAAGATCCGGGCAGCTCTGGAAACACCATATATTTT.

This clonotype was seen repeatedly, ten times or more. The chain joins TRBV7-8 to TRBJ2-2, with 9 bases fitting TRBD1. Germline V lookup: CDR1 SGHVS, CDR2 FQNEAQ. CDR3 length: 14 amino acids. The ends lost 7 bases at V and 8 bases at J; junction bases unmatched: 8. The CDR3 nucleotides are TGTGCCAGCAATTACCGGGACAGGGTTGGGGAGCTGTTTTTT. Its translation is CASNYRDRVGELFF.

A note on this clonotype: The germline gene is not matched at one end of the junction; a read error may be the cause. The V call is TRBV11-2, the J call TRBJ2-2; D not certain. This CDR3 is 14 amino acids long. Per the germline V gene, CDR1 is SGHAT and CDR2 is FQNNGV. In DNA, the CDR3 is TGTGCCAACAGCTTATGGGCAGCAACCGGGGAGCTGTTTTTT. Translated: CANSLWAATGELFF. The entire variable domain, with the rest obtained from reference TRBV11-2 and TRBJ2-2, is as follows: EAGVAQSPRYKIIEKRQSVAFWCNPISGHATLYWYQQILGQGPKLLIQFQNNGVVDDSQLPKDRFSAERLKGVDSTLKIQPAKLEDSAVYLCANSLWAATGELFFGEGSRLTVL.